This record looks at one T cell receptor (beta chain) sequence and its context. What antigen it recognizes has not been identified. The input lacks base qualities; no much larger clone sits a single base away. This entry belongs to a study of T-cell memory formation after mild COVID-19 (TCRdb year 2021). About the full investigation: TCR sequence clusters from the two donors were found to be largely donor specific. Longitudinal TCRalpha and TCRbeta repertoire sequencing tracked T-cell clones expanding and contracting after mild COVID-19 in two donors. The cohort comprised two young, previously healthy adult volunteers, one female and one male.

Summary of the overall study and its limitations: The detection of some responding clones in pre-infection memory suggests that pre-existing cross-reactive memory T cells joined the SARS-CoV-2 response. Balanced CD4/CD8 phenotypes were observed for clones contracting from day 15 to 85, whereas a bias towards CD4+ was observed for a second wave of clones expanding from day 15 to 37. Only a couple of mild cases were covered by the study, and larger cohorts that include severe cases with pre-infection samples were considered necessary. Contracting CD4+ clones were located mainly in the CM and EM memory subsets, whereas CD8+ clones were found to be enriched in EMRA. The second-wave clones that peaked on day 37 were not confirmed to be SARS-CoV-2 specific.

These reads were obtained on an Illumina NovaSeq 6000. TCRalpha and TCRbeta cDNA libraries were constructed by 5'RACE with constant-segment primers, with sample barcodes and unique molecular identifiers being introduced. Trizol reagent was used to extract RNA from every sample. Amplification of the libraries took two PCR steps, and the second step added a second sample barcode plus Illumina TruSeq adapters. The libraries were sequenced on an Illumina NovaSeq using 2 x 150 bp paired-end reads. The published analysis was carried out like this. The reads were demultiplexed and collapsed into UMI-guided consensus sequences using migec v1.2.7. Using mixcr v2.1.11, UMI consensuses were aligned to TRA and TRB V and J templates and then assembled into clonotypes. Expanded or contracted clonotypes were those called significant by both edgeR and NoisET, with noise models trained on biological replicates. edgeR calls used a false discovery rate-adjusted p below 0.01 and a log2 fold-change threshold of 1. As an exploratory analysis of dynamics, max-normalized trajectories of the 1000 most abundant clonotypes were examined by PCA with hierarchical clustering. Separately sequenced CD4+ and CD8+ repertoires were used to assign the CD4 or CD8 phenotype of responding clones. TCRdb trimmed public reads at Q25 via fastp, called clones via MiXCR and kept in-frame beta chains. For every CDR3 protein sequence, its rows merge into one entry that carries the most common genes and DNA. In this record, the V and J calls reflect TCRdb's handling and not the investigators' own analysis. The sample table lists over 150,000 distinct CDR3 sequences, about a fifth of them with a count of one. Of the sample, under 25% is held by the ten largest clones.

Ficoll-Paque density gradient centrifugation was the method used to isolate PBMCs. The TCR was taken from an adult woman who had mild COVID-19 (a few samples of this study predate the infection). The sample titles of this study are shuffled in the database, so cell type and time point are left out; the donor was told from shared clones. The sample taken for sequencing was PBMCs or a T cell subset sorted from them (not recorded which).

At the DNA level, the sequence is TGTGCCAGCAGTTTGTTTTCAGGGTGGTCTGACTATGGCTACACCTTC. Its product reads: CASSLFSGWSDYGYTF. The chain employs TRBV12-3 or TRBV12-4 and TRBJ1-2; TRBD1 is perhaps the D gene, given 5 matching bases. At the junction V is shortened by 3 bases and J by 3 bases, with 17 bases in between. From the cysteine through the phenylalanine, the CDR3 covers 16 amino acids. The sequence is cut down to CDR3 DNA, 48 bases in frame from base 1.